Below, one TCR beta chain is given with its context. This clone was observed a handful of times. This clone's antigen is unknown. Per-nucleotide qualities are absent, and no much larger clonotype sits a single base away. The sample comes from a study of T cells in narcolepsy (dated by TCRdb to 2016 to 2019). Looking at the study overall: Patients with narcolepsy type 1 or type 2 (NT1, NT2) were enrolled in the study together with healthy control donors. The study used TCR Vbeta sequencing to track clonotypes in blood and CSF while looking for autoreactive T cells in narcolepsy patients that target self-antigens of hypocretin neurons (hypocretin, TRIB2).

For TCR Vbeta sequencing, memory CD4+ T cells were sorted ex vivo from the peripheral blood of both healthy controls and narcolepsy patients. Receptor libraries were prepared by the immunoSEQ multiplex PCR assay. TCRdb's version of the immuneACCESS table is confined to in-frame rearrangements and falls short of the full clone set. An unresolved V gene accounts for under half of the shortfall where checked; the remainder is of unknown origin. The sample table records fewer than 35,000 clones; 80% to 85% of these occur just once. Clones ranked in the top ten supply 0.66% of the sample. The paper's findings and limits, for the study overall: Plots comparing CSF and blood CD4+ T cell clonotypes from the same patient highlighted HCRT-specific and TRIB2-specific autoreactive clonotypes. Autoreactive clonotypes were reported to be detected serially in the blood of the same patients and of different patients, but not in the blood of healthy controls. Certain blood memory CD4+ repertoires from patients and controls had no sequences that matched autoreactive T cell clones. Patients and controls had similar numbers of sequenced blood memory CD4+ clonotypes, with averages of about 39,494 in patients and 30,000 to 35,000 in controls.

Based on the germline V gene (reference sequence), the CDR1 and CDR2 sequences are MNHEY and SMNVEV. V was cut back by 5 bases and J by 2 bases, leaving a gap of 10 bases between them. The CDR3 has 15 amino acids, counting the end cysteine and phenylalanine. Only CDR3 DNA remains: 45 bases, in frame from the first base. The sequence was collected from a human donor in good health. Sequencing was performed on memory (CD45RA-) CD4+ T cells from blood. What this sample's cell subset or site label stands for: memory T cells sorted ex vivo from peripheral blood. The rearrangement combines TRBV27 with TRBJ2-6; the D gene is not confidently resolved. The nucleotide sequence reads TGTGCCAGCAGTACCCTGCCCCCTGGGGCCAACGTCCTGACTTTC. Its protein is CASSTLPPGANVLTF.